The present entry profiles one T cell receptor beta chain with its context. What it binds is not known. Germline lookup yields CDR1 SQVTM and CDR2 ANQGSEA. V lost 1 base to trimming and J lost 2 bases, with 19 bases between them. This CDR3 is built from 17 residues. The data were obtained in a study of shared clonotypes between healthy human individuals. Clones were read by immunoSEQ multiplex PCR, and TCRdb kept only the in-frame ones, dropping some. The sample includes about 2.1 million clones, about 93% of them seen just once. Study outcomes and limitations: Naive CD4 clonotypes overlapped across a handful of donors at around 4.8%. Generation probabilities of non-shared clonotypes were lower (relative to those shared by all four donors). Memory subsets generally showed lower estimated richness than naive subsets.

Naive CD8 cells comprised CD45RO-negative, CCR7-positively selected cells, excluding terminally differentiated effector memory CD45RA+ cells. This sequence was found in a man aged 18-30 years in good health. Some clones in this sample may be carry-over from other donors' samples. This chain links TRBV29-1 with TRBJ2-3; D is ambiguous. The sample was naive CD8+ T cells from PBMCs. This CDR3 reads CSVEGRNPPAHTDTQYF. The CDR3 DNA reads TGCAGCGTTGAAGGACGCAATCCCCCGGCACACACAGATACGCAGTATTTT.